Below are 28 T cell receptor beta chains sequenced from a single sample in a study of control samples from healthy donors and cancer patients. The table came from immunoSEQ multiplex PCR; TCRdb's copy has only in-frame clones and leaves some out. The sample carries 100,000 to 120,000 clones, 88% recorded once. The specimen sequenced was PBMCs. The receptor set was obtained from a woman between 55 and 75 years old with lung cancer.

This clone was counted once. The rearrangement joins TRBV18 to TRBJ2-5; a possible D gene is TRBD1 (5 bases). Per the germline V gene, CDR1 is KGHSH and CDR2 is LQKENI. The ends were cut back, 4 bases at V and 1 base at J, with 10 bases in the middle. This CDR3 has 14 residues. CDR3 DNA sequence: TGTGCCAGCTCACGAACAGGATTCCAAGAGACCCAGTACTTC. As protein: CASSRTGFQETQYF.

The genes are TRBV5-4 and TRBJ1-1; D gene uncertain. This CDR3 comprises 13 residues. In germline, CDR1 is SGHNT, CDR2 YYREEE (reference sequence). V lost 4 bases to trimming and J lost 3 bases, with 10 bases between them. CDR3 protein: CASSVHLDTEAFF. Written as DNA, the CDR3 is TGTGCCAGCAGCGTGCACTTGGACACTGAAGCTTTCTTT.

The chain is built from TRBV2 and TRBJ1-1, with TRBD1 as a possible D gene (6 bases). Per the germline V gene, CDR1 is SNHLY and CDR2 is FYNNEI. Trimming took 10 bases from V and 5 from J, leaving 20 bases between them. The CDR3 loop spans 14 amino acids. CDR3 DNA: TGTGCCACCATGTCGGGGGGCACGTGGACTGAAGCTTTCTTT. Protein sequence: CATMSGGTWTEAFF.

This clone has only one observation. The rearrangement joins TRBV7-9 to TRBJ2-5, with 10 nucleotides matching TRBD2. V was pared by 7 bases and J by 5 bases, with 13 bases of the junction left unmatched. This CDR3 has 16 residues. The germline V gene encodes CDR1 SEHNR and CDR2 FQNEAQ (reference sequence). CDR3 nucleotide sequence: TGTGCCAGCACCCAGACTAGCGGGCCTCAGGGGGAGACCCAGTACTTC. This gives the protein CASTQTSGPQGETQYF.

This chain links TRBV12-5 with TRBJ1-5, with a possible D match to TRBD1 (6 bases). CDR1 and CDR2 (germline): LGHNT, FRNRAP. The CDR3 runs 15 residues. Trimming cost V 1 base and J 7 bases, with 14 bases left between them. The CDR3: CASGLGEGGAQPQHF. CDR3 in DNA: TGTGCTAGTGGTTTGGGGGAAGGGGGGGCCCAGCCCCAGCATTTT.

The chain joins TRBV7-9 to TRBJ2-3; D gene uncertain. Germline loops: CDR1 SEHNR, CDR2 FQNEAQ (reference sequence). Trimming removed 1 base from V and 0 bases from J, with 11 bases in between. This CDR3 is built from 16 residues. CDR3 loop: CASSLDIGSSTDTQYF. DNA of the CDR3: TGTGCCAGCAGCTTAGATATTGGCAGCAGCACAGATACGCAGTATTTT.

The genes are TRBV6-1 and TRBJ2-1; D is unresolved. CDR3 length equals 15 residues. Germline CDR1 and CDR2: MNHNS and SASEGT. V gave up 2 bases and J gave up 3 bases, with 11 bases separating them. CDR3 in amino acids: CASSESWAGYNEQFF. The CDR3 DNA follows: TGTGCCAGCAGTGAAAGTTGGGCAGGCTACAATGAGCAGTTCTTC.

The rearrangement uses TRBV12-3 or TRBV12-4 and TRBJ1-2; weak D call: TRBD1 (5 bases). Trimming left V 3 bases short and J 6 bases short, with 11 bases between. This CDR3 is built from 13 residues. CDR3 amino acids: CASSFGAKDGYTF. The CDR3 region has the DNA TGTGCCAGCAGTTTCGGGGCGAAAGATGGCTACACCTTC.

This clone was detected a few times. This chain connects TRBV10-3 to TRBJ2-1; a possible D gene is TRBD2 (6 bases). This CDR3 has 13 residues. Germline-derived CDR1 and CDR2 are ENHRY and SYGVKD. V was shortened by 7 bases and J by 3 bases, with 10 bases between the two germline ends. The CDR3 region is CAITEGGYNEQFF. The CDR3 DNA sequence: TGTGCCATCACGGAGGGTGGCTACAATGAGCAGTTCTTC.

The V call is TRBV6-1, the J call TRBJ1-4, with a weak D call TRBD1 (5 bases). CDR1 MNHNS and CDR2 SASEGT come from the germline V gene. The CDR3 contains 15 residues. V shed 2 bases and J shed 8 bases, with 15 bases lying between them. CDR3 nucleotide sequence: TGTGCCAGCAGTGAACAACGAGGGGTCGGGGAAAAACTGTTTTTT. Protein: CASSEQRGVGEKLFF.

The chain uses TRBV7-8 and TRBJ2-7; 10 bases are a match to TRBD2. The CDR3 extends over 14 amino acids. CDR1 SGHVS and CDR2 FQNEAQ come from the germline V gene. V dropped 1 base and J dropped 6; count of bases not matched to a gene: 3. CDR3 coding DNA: TGTGCCAGCAGCTTAGAAGCGGGAGGGGCCGAGCAGTACTTC. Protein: CASSLEAGGAEQYF.

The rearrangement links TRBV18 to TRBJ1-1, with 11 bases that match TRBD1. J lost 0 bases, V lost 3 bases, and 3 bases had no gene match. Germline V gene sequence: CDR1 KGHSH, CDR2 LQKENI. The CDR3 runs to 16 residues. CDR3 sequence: CASSPGQGALNTEAFF. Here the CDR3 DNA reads TGTGCCAGCTCACCTGGACAGGGGGCCCTGAACACTGAAGCTTTCTTT. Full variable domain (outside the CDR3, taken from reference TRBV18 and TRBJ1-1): NAGVMQNPRHLVRRRGQEARLRCSPMKGHSHVYWYRQLPEEGLKFMVYLQKENIIDESGMPKERFSAEFPKEGPSILRIQQVVRGDSAAYFCASSPGQGALNTEAFFGQGTRLTVV.

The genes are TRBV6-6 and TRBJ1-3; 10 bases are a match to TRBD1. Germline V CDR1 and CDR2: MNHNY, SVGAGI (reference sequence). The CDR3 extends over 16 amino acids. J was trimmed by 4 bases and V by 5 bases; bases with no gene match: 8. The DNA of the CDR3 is TGTGCCAGCAGTACCCTGGGACAGGGGTTCGGAAACACCATATATTTT. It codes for CASSTLGQGFGNTIYF.

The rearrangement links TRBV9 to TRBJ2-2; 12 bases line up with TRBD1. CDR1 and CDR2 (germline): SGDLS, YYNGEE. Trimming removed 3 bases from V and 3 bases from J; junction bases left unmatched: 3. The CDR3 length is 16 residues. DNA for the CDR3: TGTGCCAGCAGCGAGGGACAGGGGGCGGACACCGGGGAGCTGTTTTTT. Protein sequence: CASSEGQGADTGELFF.

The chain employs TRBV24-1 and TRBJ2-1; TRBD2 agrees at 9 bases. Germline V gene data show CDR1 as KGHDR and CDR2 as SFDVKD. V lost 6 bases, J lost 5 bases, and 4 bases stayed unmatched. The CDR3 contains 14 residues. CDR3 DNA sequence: TGTGCCACCAGTCGGGCGGGAGGGGACAATGAGCAGTTCTTC. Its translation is CATSRAGGDNEQFF.

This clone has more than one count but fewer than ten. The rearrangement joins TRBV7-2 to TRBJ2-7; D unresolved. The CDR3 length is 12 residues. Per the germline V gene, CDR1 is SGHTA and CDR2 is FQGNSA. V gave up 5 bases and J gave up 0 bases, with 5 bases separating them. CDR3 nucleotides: TGTGCCAGCAGCCTAAACTCCTACGAGCAGTACTTC. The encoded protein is CASSLNSYEQYF.

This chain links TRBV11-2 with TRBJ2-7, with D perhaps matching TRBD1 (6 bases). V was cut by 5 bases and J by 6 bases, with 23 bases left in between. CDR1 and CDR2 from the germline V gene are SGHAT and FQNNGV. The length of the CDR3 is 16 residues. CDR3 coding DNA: TGTGCCAGCAGCACGCCCTCGGGACACCGTTGGATCGAGCAGTACTTC. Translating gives CASSTPSGHRWIEQYF.

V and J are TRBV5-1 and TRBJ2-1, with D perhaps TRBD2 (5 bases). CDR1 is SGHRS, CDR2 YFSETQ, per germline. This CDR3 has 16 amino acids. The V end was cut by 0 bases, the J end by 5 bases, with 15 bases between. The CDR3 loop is CASSLDVRVLDNEQFF. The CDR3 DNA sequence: TGCGCCAGCAGCTTGGACGTGCGGGTCCTCGACAATGAGCAGTTCTTC.

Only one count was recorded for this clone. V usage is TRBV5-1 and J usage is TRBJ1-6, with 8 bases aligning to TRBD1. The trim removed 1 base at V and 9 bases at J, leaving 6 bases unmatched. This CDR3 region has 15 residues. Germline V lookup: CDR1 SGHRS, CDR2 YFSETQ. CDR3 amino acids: CASSLNQGAGSPLHF. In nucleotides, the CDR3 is TGCGCCAGCAGCTTGAATCAGGGGGCAGGTTCACCCCTCCACTTT.

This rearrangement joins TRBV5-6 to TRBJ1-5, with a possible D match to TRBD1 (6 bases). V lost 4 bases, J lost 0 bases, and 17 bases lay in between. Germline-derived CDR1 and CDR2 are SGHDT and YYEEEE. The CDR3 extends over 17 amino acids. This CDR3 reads CASSLKGDTFSNQPQHF. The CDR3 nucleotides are TGTGCCAGCAGCCTGAAGGGGGACACCTTTAGCAATCAGCCCCAGCATTTT.

The DNA of the CDR3 is TGTGCCAGCAGTTTAGCGCGTAAAGATACGCAGTATTTT. Residues: CASSLARKDTQYF. The rearrangement uses TRBV12-3 or TRBV12-4 and TRBJ2-3; the D is unclear. The CDR3 totals 13 residues. The germline V and J ends were trimmed by 0 bases and 5 bases, with 6 bases remaining between them.

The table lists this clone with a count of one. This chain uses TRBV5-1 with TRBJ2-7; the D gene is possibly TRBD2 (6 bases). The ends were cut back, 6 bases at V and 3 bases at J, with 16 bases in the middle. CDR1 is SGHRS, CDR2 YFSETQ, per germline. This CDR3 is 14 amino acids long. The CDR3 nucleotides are TGCGCCAGCACCCTGGAGGGTCGGGGCTACGAGCAGTACTTC. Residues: CASTLEGRGYEQYF.

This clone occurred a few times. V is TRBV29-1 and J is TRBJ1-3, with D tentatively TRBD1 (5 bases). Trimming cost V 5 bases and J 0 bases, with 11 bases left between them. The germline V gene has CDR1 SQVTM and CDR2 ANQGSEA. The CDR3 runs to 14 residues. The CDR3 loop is CSVLIRGSGNTIYF. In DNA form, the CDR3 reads TGCAGCGTTCTGATAAGGGGCTCTGGAAACACCATATATTTT.

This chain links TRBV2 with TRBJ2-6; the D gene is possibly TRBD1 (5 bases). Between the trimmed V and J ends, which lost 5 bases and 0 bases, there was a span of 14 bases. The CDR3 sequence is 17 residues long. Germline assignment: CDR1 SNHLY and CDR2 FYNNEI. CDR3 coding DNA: TGTGCCAGCAGTCACAGGCGAGAAAGCTCTGGGGCCAACGTCCTGACTTTC. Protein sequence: CASSHRRESSGANVLTF. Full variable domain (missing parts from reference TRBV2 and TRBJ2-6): EPEVTQTPSHQVTQMGQEVILRCVPISNHLYFYWYRQILGQKVEFLVSFYNNEISEKSEIFDDQFSVERPDGSNFTLKIRSTKLEDSAMYFCASSHRRESSGANVLTFGAGSRLTVL.

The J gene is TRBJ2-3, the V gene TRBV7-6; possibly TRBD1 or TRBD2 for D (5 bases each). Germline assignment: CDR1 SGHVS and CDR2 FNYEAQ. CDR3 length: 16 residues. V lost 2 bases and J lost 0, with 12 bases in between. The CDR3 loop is CASSLQGELSTDTQYF. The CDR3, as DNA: TGTGCCAGCAGCTTACAAGGGGAGTTGAGCACAGATACGCAGTATTTT.

The DNA of the CDR3 is TGTGCCAGCAGCCCCGCTCGGAGCCCGGAGACCCAGTACTTC. It codes for CASSPARSPETQYF. The rearrangement uses TRBV11-3 and TRBJ2-5; D gene unclear. Germline V gene lookup returns CDR1 SGHNT and CDR2 YENEEA. The CDR3 runs 14 residues. Between the trimmed V and J ends, which lost 5 bases and 5 bases, there was a span of 15 bases.

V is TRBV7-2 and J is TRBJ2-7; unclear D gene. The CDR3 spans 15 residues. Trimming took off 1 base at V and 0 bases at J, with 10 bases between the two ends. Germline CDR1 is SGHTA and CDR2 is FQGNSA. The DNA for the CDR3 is TGTGCCAGCAGCTTAGGAGAGGCTAGCTCCTACGAGCAGTACTTC. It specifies CASSLGEASSYEQYF.

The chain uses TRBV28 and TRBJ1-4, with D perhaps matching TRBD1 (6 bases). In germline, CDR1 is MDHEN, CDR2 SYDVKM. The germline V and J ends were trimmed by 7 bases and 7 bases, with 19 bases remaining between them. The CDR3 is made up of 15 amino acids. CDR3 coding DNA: TGTGCCAGCACCCCCTCAGGGGCGCGGGGTGAAAAACTGTTTTTT. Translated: CASTPSGARGEKLFF.